This TCR beta chain originates from a study of shared clonotypes between healthy human individuals. CD8 cells regarded as naive lacked CD45RO, were positively chosen for CCR7, and omitted terminally differentiated effector memory CD45RA+ cells. Trimming shortened V by 6 bases and J by 2 bases, and 22 bases separated the two germline ends. CDR3 length: 17 residues. CDR1 and CDR2 from the germline V gene are MDHEN and SYDVKM. In this sample, this clone turned up once. Clones were read by immunoSEQ multiplex PCR, and TCRdb kept only the in-frame ones, dropping some. The data contain roughly 590,000 clones, over 95% of them singletons.

The V gene is TRBV28, the J gene TRBJ1-2, with D possibly matching TRBD1 (5 bases). What was sequenced was naive CD8+ T cells sorted from blood. The origin of this receptor is a woman aged 25 to 39 in good health. CDR3 coding DNA: TGTGCCAGCAGGACAGCTGAGCCGGGAACCCTCAACTATGGCTACACCTTC. Protein: CASRTAEPGTLNYGYTF.